This T cell receptor (beta chain) is from a study of human T cells and chemical hapten exposure. This clonotype was detected a few times. Its specificity is not known. Time point given: pre-sensitization, week 0. Treatment in this sample: therapeutic diphenylcyclopropenone sensitization with weekly scalp DPC. Blood collection took place prior to placing each patch test. This CDR3 comprises 13 residues. Trimming cost V 2 bases and J 5 bases, with 7 bases left between them. Germline V gene data show CDR1 as SNHLY and CDR2 as FYNNEI. Individual cDNA molecules each carried unique molecular identifiers attached by the library. TCRdb recomputed calls from the RACE reads with MiXCR, one row per CDR3 protein. The sample consists of 95,000 to 150,000 distinct CDR3 sequences, roughly 13% of them appearing once. Whole-study results and caveats: Alopecia affecting every donor means their immune response may not match healthy people's. No change in TCRs above 1 in 1000 frequency was produced by DPC sensitization.

The chain combines TRBV2 with TRBJ2-1; D not certain. The specimen was whole blood, collected in connection with sensitization to the hapten diphenylcyclopropenone (DPC). The sequence came from a woman younger than 30 with alopecia areata. Some clones in this sample may be carry-over from other donors' samples. The CDR3 here is CASSEFWDNEQFF. The DNA of the CDR3 is TGTGCCAGCAGTGAATTTTGGGACAATGAGCAGTTCTTC. Together with reference TRBV2 and TRBJ2-1, the CDR3 gives the full variable domain: EPEVTQTPSHQVTQMGQEVILRCVPISNHLYFYWYRQILGQKVEFLVSFYNNEISEKSEIFDDQFSVERPDGSNFTLKIRSTKLEDSAMYFCASSEFWDNEQFFGPGTRLTVL.